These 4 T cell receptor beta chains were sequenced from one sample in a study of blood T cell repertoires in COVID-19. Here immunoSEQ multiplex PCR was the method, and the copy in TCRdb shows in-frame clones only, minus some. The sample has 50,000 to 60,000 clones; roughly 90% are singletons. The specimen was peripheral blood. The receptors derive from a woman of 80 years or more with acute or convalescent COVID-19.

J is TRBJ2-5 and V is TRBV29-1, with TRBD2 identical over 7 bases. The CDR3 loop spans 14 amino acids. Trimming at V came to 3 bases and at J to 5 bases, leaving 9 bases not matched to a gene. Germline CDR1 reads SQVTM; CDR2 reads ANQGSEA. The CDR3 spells CSVETAGLQETQYF. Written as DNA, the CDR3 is TGCAGCGTTGAGACAGCGGGACTCCAGGAGACCCAGTACTTC.

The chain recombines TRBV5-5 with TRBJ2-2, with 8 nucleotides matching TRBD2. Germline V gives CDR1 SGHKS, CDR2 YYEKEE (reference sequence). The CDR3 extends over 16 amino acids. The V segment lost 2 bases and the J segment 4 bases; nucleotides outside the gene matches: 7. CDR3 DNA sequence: TGTGCCAGCAGCTTTAGCACTAGCGGCGGCACCGGGGAGCTGTTTTTT. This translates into CASSFSTSGGTGELFF.

CDR3: CASSSSRDRGNEQFF. CDR3 bases: TGTGCCAGCAGCTCATCCCGGGACAGGGGCAATGAGCAGTTCTTC. The J gene is TRBJ2-1, the V gene TRBV6-9, with 10 bases matching TRBD1. This CDR3 is 15 amino acids long. Germline loops: CDR1 MNHGY, CDR2 SVAAGI. Losses at the gene ends were 6 bases for V and 6 bases for J; bases not matched to a gene: 8.

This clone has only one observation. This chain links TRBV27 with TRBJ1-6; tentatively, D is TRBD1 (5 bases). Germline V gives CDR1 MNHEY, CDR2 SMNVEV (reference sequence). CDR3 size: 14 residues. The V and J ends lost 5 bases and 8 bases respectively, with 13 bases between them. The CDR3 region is CASSPGSFDSPLHF. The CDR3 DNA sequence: TGTGCCAGCAGTCCAGGGTCTTTCGATTCACCCCTCCACTTT.